This TCR beta chain was captured in a study of response to subunit inactivated influenza vaccine. Study-level points and caveats: Authors suggested each seasonal influenza vaccination recruits few new T cells.

Many counts were recorded for this clonotype. Its target is unknown. TCRdb ran MiXCR on the RT-PCR reads and lists one entry per CDR3 protein. The sample has approximately 490,000 distinct CDR3 sequences, under 8.5% seen once. This clonotype originated in a man between 50 and 69 years old who received an inactivated influenza vaccine. Sequences were derived from PBMCs from blood, sampled roughly 24 months after vaccination.

CDR3 region: CASSAGTGNSNQPQHF. In DNA form, the CDR3 reads TGTGCCAGCAGTGCCGGGACAGGTAATAGCAATCAGCCCCAGCATTTT. This rearrangement joins TRBV12-3 or TRBV12-4 to TRBJ1-5; TRBD1 agrees at 8 bases. V lost 5 bases, J lost 0 bases, and 6 bases stayed unmatched. This CDR3 region has 16 residues.